The 22 T cell receptor beta chains in this list originate from one sample, sequenced in a study of cytomegalovirus exposure and HLA in healthy donors. Clones were read by immunoSEQ multiplex PCR, and TCRdb kept only the in-frame ones, dropping some. The sample carries some 68,000 clones, around 97% recorded once. Sequenced input: PBMCs. The origin of the receptors is a man aged 18 to 30 in good health and CMV-seronegative.

This rearrangement joins TRBV7-9 to TRBJ1-2; possibly TRBD1 for D (6 bases). Germline CDR1 is SEHNR and CDR2 is FQNEAQ (reference sequence). The CDR3 has 15 amino acids. V was pared by 5 bases and J by 3 bases, with 16 bases between. The CDR3 region is CASSPAGEWDYGYTF. In DNA, the CDR3 is TGTGCCAGCAGCCCGGCAGGGGAGTGGGACTATGGCTACACCTTC. Supplemented by reference TRBV7-9 and TRBJ1-2, the full variable domain reads DTGVSQNPRHKITKRGQNVTFRCDPISEHNRLYWYRQTLGQGPEFLTYFQNEAQLEKSRLLSDRFSAERPKGSFSTLEIQRTEQGDSAMYLCASSPAGEWDYGYTFGSGTRLTVV.

The rearrangement joins TRBV4-1 to TRBJ1-1, with 11 bases fitting TRBD1. This CDR3 has 16 amino acids. Germline lookup yields CDR1 MGHRA and CDR2 YSYEKL. Unmatched junction bases numbered 7, after V lost 0 bases and J lost 7 bases. The DNA for the CDR3 is TGCGCCAGCAGCCAAGAAGGACAGGGGGCGGTTGGTGAAGCTTTCTTT. This encodes CASSQEGQGAVGEAFF.

The CDR3 loop reads CASSLDGGGMVYGYTF. As DNA, the CDR3 is TGTGCCAGCAGCTTGGACGGCGGGGGCATGGTCTATGGCTACACCTTC. The chain has TRBV5-6 and TRBJ1-2, with D perhaps matching TRBD1 (6 bases). Germline CDR1 is SGHDT and CDR2 is YYEEEE. V was trimmed by 0 bases and J by 4 bases, leaving 16 bases between them. This CDR3 contains 16 residues.

The rearrangement uses TRBV28 and TRBJ1-2; TRBD1 aligns across 9 bases. Per the germline V gene, CDR1 is MDHEN and CDR2 is SYDVKM. V was clipped by 6 bases and J by 4 bases; unmatched bases: 6. There are 14 residues in the CDR3. The CDR3 sequence is CASRIDRGAYGYTF. CDR3 bases: TGTGCCAGCAGGATTGACAGGGGGGCCTATGGCTACACCTTC.

The V gene is TRBV10-2, the J gene TRBJ1-1; D perhaps matches TRBD1 (5 bases). Trimming pared 8 bases from V and 4 bases from J, leaving 14 bases between. The germline V gene encodes CDR1 WSHSY and CDR2 SAAADI. CDR3 length: 13 amino acids. DNA for the CDR3: TGCGCCAGCTCAGCAGGGTGGGCCACTGAAGCTTTCTTT. Residues: CASSAGWATEAFF.

This chain connects TRBV28 to TRBJ2-7; D perhaps matches TRBD1 (8 bases). Trimming stripped 5 bases from V and 8 bases from J, with 22 bases between. Germline CDR1 and CDR2: MDHEN and SYDVKM. The CDR3 consists of 15 residues. CDR3 in amino acids: CASSPGGQDPIKQYF. As DNA, the CDR3 is TGTGCCAGCAGTCCGGGGGGACAGGACCCTATCAAGCAGTACTTC.

This clone was seen more than once but under ten times. This chain links TRBV6-5 with TRBJ1-3; D call uncertain. Trimming took 8 bases from V and 0 from J, leaving 14 bases between them. CDR1 and CDR2 from the germline V gene are MNHEY and SVGAGI. The CDR3 loop spans 15 amino acids. CDR3 amino acids: CASGRGHDSGNTIYF. CDR3 nucleotide sequence: TGTGCCAGCGGAAGAGGCCACGACTCTGGAAACACCATATATTTT.

This rearrangement joins TRBV11-2 to TRBJ2-7; D is perhaps TRBD2 (6 bases). Trimming cost V 6 bases and J 3 bases, with 18 bases left between them. Per germline, CDR1 SGHAT and CDR2 FQNNGV. The CDR3 spans 15 residues. This CDR3 reads CASRYNYGGNYEQYF. For the CDR3, the DNA is TGTGCCAGCAGATATAACTATGGGGGGAACTACGAGCAGTACTTC.

This chain joins TRBV6-1 and TRBJ2-1; 13 positions match TRBD2. Germline V lookup: CDR1 MNHNS, CDR2 SASEGT. The length of the CDR3 is 19 residues. The V and J ends lost 0 bases and 0 bases, in that order; junction bases with no gene match: 5. As DNA, the CDR3 is TGTGCCAGCAGTGAAGCCGGATGGACTAGCGGGAGCTCCTACAATGAGCAGTTCTTC. This encodes CASSEAGWTSGSSYNEQFF.

Remarks on this clone: At one end the junction does not follow the germline gene, possibly because of a read error. The genes are TRBV11-3 and TRBJ1-2, with 12 positions matching TRBD1. There are 13 residues in the CDR3. CDR1 is SGHNT and CDR2 is YENEEA in the germline V gene. The CDR3 region is CASSVGTGGVRRF. The CDR3 bases are TGTGCCAGCAGCGTCGGGACAGGGGGCGTACGGCGGTTC.

This chain uses TRBV19 with TRBJ2-3; a possible D gene is TRBD2 (5 bases). Trimming removed 5 bases from V and 0 bases from J, with 18 bases in between. CDR1 and CDR2 (germline): LNHDA, SQIVND (reference sequence). The CDR3 length is 17 residues. The CDR3 coding sequence is TGTGCCAGTAGTCTTTTTGGGCGGGTGTCTAGCACAGATACGCAGTATTTT. Translated: CASSLFGRVSSTDTQYF. The whole variable domain, filled in from reference TRBV19 and TRBJ2-3, reads DGGITQSPKYLFRKEGQNVTLSCEQNLNHDAMYWYRQDPGQGLRLIYYSQIVNDFQKGDIAEGYSVSREKKESFPLTVTSAQKNPTAFYLCASSLFGRVSSTDTQYFGPGTRLTVL.

The gene calls are TRBV5-1 and TRBJ2-3; D remains unclear. This CDR3 has 15 residues. V was pared by 4 bases and J by 1 base, with 13 bases between. CDR1 and CDR2 (germline): SGHRS, YFSETQ. CDR3 bases: TGCGCCAGCAGCCCGACTCTTTATGGCACAGATACGCAGTATTTT. It is translated as CASSPTLYGTDTQYF.

The V call is TRBV9, the J call TRBJ1-1; 7 nucleotides align to TRBD1. This CDR3 contains 15 residues. Germline CDR1 reads SGDLS; CDR2 reads YYNGEE. The V gene end was trimmed by 4 bases and the J gene end by 5 bases; junction bases not matched to a gene: 11. The CDR3 nucleotides are TGTGCCAGCAGCCAACTTTCAGGGGGACGTACTGAAGCTTTCTTT. Residues: CASSQLSGGRTEAFF.

The V gene is TRBV25-1, the J gene TRBJ1-2; tentatively, D is TRBD1 (5 bases). The length of the CDR3 is 13 residues. V was pared by 5 bases and J by 4 bases, with 11 bases between. CDR1 MGHDK and CDR2 SYGVNS come from the germline V gene. CDR3 sequence: CASSFGAAYGYTF. In DNA form, the CDR3 reads TGTGCCAGCAGTTTTGGGGCTGCCTATGGCTACACCTTC.

The CDR3 region has the DNA TGTGCCAGCAGCGTAGGACAGAGACGCGAAGGCTACACCTTC. Translating it yields CASSVGQRREGYTF. This chain links TRBV9 with TRBJ1-2; possible D gene TRBD1, 5 bases. The V and J ends lost 0 bases and 8 bases respectively, with 14 bases between them. The germline V gene has CDR1 SGDLS and CDR2 YYNGEE. The CDR3 has 14 residues.

The rearrangement links TRBV19 to TRBJ1-5, with 8 bases fitting TRBD1. After removal of 7 bases from V and 0 bases from J, the junction contained 11 bases not matched to a gene. Germline CDR1 LNHDA, CDR2 SQIVND (reference sequence). This CDR3 is built from 17 residues. The CDR3 DNA reads TGTGCCAGTATGGACAGGGTCGGGATCTATAGCAATCAGCCCCAGCATTTT. It codes for CASMDRVGIYSNQPQHF.

This chain joins TRBV28 and TRBJ1-4; 7 bases line up with TRBD1. V was pared by 6 bases and J by 2 bases, with 6 bases of the junction left unmatched. Per the germline V gene, CDR1 is MDHEN and CDR2 is SYDVKM. The CDR3 covers 15 residues. CDR3 loop: CASSTPQGTNEKLFF. CDR3 in DNA: TGTGCCAGCAGCACCCCACAGGGGACTAATGAAAAACTGTTTTTT.

The chain employs TRBV5-5 and TRBJ1-5; TRBD1 matches at 7 bases. Unmatched junction bases numbered 3, after V lost 5 bases and J lost 1 base. CDR3 length: 14 residues. Germline assignment: CDR1 SGHKS and CDR2 YYEKEE (reference sequence). CDR3 region: CASSRQGSNQPQHF. The CDR3 DNA reads as TGTGCCAGCAGTCGACAGGGAAGCAATCAGCCCCAGCATTTT.

The J gene is TRBJ2-2, the V gene TRBV6-6; 7 bases line up with TRBD1. Germline trimming cut 0 bases from V and 6 bases from J; bases unmatched to any gene: 4. CDR1 and CDR2 (germline): MNHNY, SVGAGI (reference sequence). This CDR3 contains 15 residues. The CDR3 loop is CASSYSRQGAGELFF. CDR3 coding DNA: TGTGCCAGCAGTTACTCCAGGCAGGGGGCCGGGGAGCTGTTTTTT.

This chain connects TRBV13 to TRBJ1-1, with TRBD1 matching over 9 bases. With 2 bases clipped from V and 6 bases from J, the junction kept 4 bases outside the gene matches. The germline V gene has CDR1 PRHDT and CDR2 FYEKMQ (reference sequence). This CDR3 is built from 14 residues. The CDR3 region is CASSLLQGAAEAFF. As DNA, the CDR3 is TGTGCCAGCAGCTTATTACAGGGGGCCGCTGAAGCTTTCTTT. Drawing the rest from reference TRBV13 and TRBJ1-1, the complete variable domain is AAGVIQSPRHLIKEKRETATLKCYPIPRHDTVYWYQQGPGQDPQFLISFYEKMQSDKGSIPDRFSAQQFSDYHSELNMSSLELGDSALYFCASSLLQGAAEAFFGQGTRLTVV.

This chain connects TRBV28 to TRBJ2-3; maybe TRBD1 (7 bases). CDR3 size: 15 residues. The V end lost 4 bases, the J end lost 1 base, and 12 bases lay between the germline ends. The V gene's germline CDR1 is MDHEN and CDR2 SYDVKM. The CDR3 sequence is CASSSTGEGTDTQYF. In nucleotides, the CDR3 is TGTGCCAGCAGTTCAACAGGGGAGGGCACAGATACGCAGTATTTT.

The chain links TRBV30 to TRBJ1-1, with D perhaps TRBD1 (6 bases). The CDR3 is 13 amino acids. Trimming shortened V by 3 bases and J by 3 bases, and 11 bases separated the two germline ends. Germline V gene lookup returns CDR1 GTSNPN and CDR2 SVGIG (reference sequence). The CDR3: CAWSGQPYTEAFF. Written as DNA, the CDR3 is TGTGCCTGGAGCGGACAGCCTTACACTGAAGCTTTCTTT. Full variable domain (missing parts from reference TRBV30 and TRBJ1-1): SQTIHQWPATLVQPVGSPLSLECTVEGTSNPNLYWYRQAAGRGLQLLFYSVGIGQISSEVPQNLSASRPQDRQFILSSKKLLLSDSGFYLCAWSGQPYTEAFFGQGTRLTVV.